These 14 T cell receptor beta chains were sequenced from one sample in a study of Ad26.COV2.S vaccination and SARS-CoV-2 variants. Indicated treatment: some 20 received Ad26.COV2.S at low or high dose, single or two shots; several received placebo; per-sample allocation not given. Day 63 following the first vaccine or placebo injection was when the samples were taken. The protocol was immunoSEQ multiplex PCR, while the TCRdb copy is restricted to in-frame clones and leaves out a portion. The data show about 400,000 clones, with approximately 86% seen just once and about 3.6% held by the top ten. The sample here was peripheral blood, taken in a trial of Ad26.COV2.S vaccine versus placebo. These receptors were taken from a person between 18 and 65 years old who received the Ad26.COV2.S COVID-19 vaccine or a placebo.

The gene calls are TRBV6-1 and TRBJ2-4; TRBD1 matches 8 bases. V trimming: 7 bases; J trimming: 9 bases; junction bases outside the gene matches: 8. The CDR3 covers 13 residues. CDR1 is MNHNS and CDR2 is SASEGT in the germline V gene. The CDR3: CASTSGQESIQYF. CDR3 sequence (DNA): TGTGCCAGCACCTCGGGACAGGAAAGCATTCAGTACTTC.

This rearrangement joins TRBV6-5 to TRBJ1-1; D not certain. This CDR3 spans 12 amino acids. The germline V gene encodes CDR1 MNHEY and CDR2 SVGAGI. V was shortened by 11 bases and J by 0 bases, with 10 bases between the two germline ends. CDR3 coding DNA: TGTGCCTGCCGGGAGATGAACACTGAAGCTTTCTTT. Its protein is CACREMNTEAFF.

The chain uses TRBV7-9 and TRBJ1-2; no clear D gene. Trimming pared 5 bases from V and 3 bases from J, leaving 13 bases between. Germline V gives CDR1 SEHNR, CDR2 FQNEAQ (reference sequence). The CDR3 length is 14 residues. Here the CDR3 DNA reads TGTGCCAGCAGCCTAGACGCCGTCGACTATGGCTACACCTTC. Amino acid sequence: CASSLDAVDYGYTF. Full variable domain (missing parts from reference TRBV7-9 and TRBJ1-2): DTGVSQNPRHKITKRGQNVTFRCDPISEHNRLYWYRQTLGQGPEFLTYFQNEAQLEKSRLLSDRFSAERPKGSFSTLEIQRTEQGDSAMYLCASSLDAVDYGYTFGSGTRLTVV.

DNA for the CDR3: TGTGCCAGCAGCGCAACCAGGGGAAATTCACCCCTCCACTTT. Translated: CASSATRGNSPLHF. This chain links TRBV9 with TRBJ1-6; D possibly corresponds to TRBD1 (6 bases). V lost 3 bases and J 7 bases, leaving 11 bases between the germline ends. Germline V gives CDR1 SGDLS, CDR2 YYNGEE. This CDR3 region has 14 residues.

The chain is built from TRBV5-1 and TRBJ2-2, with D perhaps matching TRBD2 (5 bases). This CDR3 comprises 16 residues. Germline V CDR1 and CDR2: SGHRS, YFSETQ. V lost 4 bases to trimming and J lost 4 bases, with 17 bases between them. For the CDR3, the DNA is TGCGCCAGCAGCCTTGGCGCCCCCGCGGGCACCGGGGAGCTGTTTTTT. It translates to CASSLGAPAGTGELFF.

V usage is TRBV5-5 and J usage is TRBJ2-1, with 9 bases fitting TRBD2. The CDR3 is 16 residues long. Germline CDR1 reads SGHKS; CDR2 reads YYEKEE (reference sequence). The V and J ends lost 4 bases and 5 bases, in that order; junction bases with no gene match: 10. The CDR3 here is CASSGWGLASHNEQFF. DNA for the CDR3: TGTGCCAGCAGCGGCTGGGGACTAGCTTCGCACAATGAGCAGTTCTTC.

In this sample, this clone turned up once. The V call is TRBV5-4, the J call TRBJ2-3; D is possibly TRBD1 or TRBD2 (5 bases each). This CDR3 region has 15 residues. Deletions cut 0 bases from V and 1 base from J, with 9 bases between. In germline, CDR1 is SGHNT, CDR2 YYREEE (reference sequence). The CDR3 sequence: CASSLGGTRTDTQYF. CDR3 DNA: TGTGCCAGCAGCTTGGGAGGGACGCGCACAGATACGCAGTATTTT.

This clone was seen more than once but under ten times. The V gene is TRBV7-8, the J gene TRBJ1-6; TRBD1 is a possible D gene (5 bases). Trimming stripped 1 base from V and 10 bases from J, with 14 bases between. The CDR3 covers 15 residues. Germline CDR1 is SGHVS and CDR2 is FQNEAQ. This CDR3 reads CASSLGEGGDSPLHF. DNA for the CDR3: TGTGCCAGCAGCTTAGGAGAGGGAGGGGACTCACCCCTCCACTTT.

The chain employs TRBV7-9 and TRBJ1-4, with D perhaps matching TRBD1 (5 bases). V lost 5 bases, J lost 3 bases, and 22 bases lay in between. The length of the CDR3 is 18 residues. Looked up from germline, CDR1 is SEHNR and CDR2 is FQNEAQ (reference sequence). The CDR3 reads CASSPRTRVNGANEKLFF. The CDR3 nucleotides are TGTGCCAGCAGCCCCAGGACCAGGGTCAATGGGGCTAATGAAAAACTGTTTTTT.

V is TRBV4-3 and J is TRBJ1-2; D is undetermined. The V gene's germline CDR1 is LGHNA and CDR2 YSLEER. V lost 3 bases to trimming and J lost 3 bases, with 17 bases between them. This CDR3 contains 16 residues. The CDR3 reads CASSHSSIPGYYGYTF. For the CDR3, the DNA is TGCGCCAGCAGCCACAGCAGTATCCCGGGGTACTATGGCTACACCTTC.

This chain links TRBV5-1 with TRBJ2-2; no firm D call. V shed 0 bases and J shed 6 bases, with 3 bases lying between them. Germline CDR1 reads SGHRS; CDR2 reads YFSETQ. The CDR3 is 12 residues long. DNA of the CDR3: TGCGCCAGCAGCTTGGAAGCCGGGGAGCTGTTTTTT. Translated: CASSLEAGELFF.

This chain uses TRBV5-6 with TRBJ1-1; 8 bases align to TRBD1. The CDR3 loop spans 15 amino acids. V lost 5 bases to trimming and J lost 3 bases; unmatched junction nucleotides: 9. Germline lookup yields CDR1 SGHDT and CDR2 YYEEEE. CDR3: CASSLLGQDYTEAFF. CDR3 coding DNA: TGTGCCAGCAGTTTGCTGGGACAGGATTACACTGAAGCTTTCTTT.

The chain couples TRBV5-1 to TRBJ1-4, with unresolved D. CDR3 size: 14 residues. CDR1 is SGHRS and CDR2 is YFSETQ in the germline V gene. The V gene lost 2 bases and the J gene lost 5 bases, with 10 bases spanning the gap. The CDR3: CASSLSGRNEKLFF. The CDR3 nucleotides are TGCGCCAGCAGCTTATCAGGCCGGAATGAAAAACTGTTTTTT.

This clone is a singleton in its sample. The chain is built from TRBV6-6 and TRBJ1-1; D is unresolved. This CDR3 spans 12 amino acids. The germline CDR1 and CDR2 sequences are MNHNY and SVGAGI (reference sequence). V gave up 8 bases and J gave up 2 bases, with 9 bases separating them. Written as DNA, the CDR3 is TGTGCCAGCGGGCGGGGAAACACTGAAGCTTTCTTT. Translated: CASGRGNTEAFF.